These 27 T cell receptor beta chains share one sample of origin, sequenced in a study of regulatory T cells in long-lasting Graves disease. Time point specified: persistent/refractory GD, antithyroid drugs over 5 years with positive TRAb. RNA from PBMCs was the source of the TCR library. Building of the TCR beta libraries involved iRepertoire HTBI primers and Arm-PCR of CDR3 regions. TCRdb redid the calling of the multiplex PCR reads with MiXCR, one entry per CDR3 protein. The sample records around 340,000 distinct CDR3 sequences, around a fifth being singletons. The sample was peripheral blood mononuclear cells (PBMCs), taken when the disease was refractory, from a patient treated with antithyroid drugs. These receptors originate from a female donor with Graves disease.

This clonotype was observed many times. The chain couples TRBV6-2 or TRBV6-3 to TRBJ2-7; maybe TRBD1 (5 bases). Trimming removed 0 bases from V and 5 bases from J, with 14 bases in between. Germline V gives CDR1 MNHEY, CDR2 SVGEGT. The CDR3 loop spans 15 amino acids. The CDR3 loop is CASSYSVPGYHEQYF. For the CDR3, the DNA is TGTGCCAGCAGTTACTCTGTCCCAGGGTACCACGAGCAGTACTTC.

Ten or more counts support this clonotype. The chain joins TRBV3-1 to TRBJ2-5; D perhaps matches TRBD1 (6 bases). The CDR3 length is 14 residues. Germline V gives CDR1 LGHDT, CDR2 YNNKEL (reference sequence). Trimming left V 4 bases short and J 5 bases short, with 14 bases between. CDR3 sequence: CASSRVEGVETQYF. As DNA, the CDR3 is TGTGCCAGCAGCCGTGTAGAGGGGGTGGAGACCCAGTACTTC.

The sample holds many counts of this clonotype. The chain employs TRBV5-1 and TRBJ2-4; the match to TRBD2 covers 13 bases. The germline gives CDR1 SGHRS, CDR2 YFSETQ. There are 17 residues in the CDR3. The V and J ends lost 4 bases and 3 bases, in that order; junction bases with no gene match: 7. As DNA, the CDR3 is TGCGCCAGCAGCGGGGCCGGGACTAGCGGGGTCAAAAACATTCAGTACTTC. Its translation: CASSGAGTSGVKNIQYF.

V gene TRBV12-3 or TRBV12-4 combines with J gene TRBJ2-2; 7 bases match TRBD1. CDR3 length: 19 residues. J lost 1 base, V lost 5 bases, and 16 bases had no gene match. The CDR3 DNA sequence: TGTGCCAGCAGTCCAACCCACAGGGGTCTACAGCTGAACACCGGGGAGCTGTTTTTT. This encodes CASSPTHRGLQLNTGELFF.

The rearrangement uses TRBV7-8 and TRBJ2-7; TRBD2 is a possible D gene (6 bases). V lost 2 bases and J lost 3, with 20 bases in between. CDR1 and CDR2 (germline): SGHVS, FQNEAQ. The CDR3 runs 17 residues. The CDR3 sequence: CASSLPTQGLVSYEQYF. In DNA form, the CDR3 reads TGTGCCAGCAGCTTACCGACTCAGGGACTGGTTAGCTACGAGCAGTACTTC.

This clonotype has a count of ten or more. The V and J genes are TRBV24-1 and TRBJ1-1, with 9 bases fitting TRBD1. The V and J ends lost 7 bases and 1 base, in that order; junction bases with no gene match: 3. The CDR3 length is 14 residues. The germline CDR1 and CDR2 sequences are KGHDR and SFDVKD. The CDR3 DNA reads as TGTGCCACCAGGGGACAGGGAAAGAACACTGAAGCTTTCTTT. This sequence encodes CATRGQGKNTEAFF.

The rearrangement uses TRBV3-1 and TRBJ2-7; 9 positions match TRBD2. This CDR3 spans 14 amino acids. With V trimmed by 1 base and J by 3 bases, 1 base remained unmatched. Germline V gene sequence: CDR1 LGHDT, CDR2 YNNKEL (reference sequence). CDR3 sequence reads: CASSQVAGVYEQYF. CDR3 sequence (DNA): TGTGCCAGCAGCCAAGTAGCGGGGGTCTACGAGCAGTACTTC.

This clonotype was recorded at least ten times. V and J are TRBV2 and TRBJ1-5, with D hard to call. The length of the CDR3 is 15 residues. Germline assignment: CDR1 SNHLY and CDR2 FYNNEI. Trimming shortened V by 8 bases and J by 7 bases, and 21 bases separated the two germline ends. CDR3 in DNA: TGTGCCAGCTGGTTAGGGCCGCTAAACGGACAGCCCCAGCATTTT. This gives the protein CASWLGPLNGQPQHF. Full variable domain (remainder filled in from reference TRBV2 and TRBJ1-5): EPEVTQTPSHQVTQMGQEVILRCVPISNHLYFYWYRQILGQKVEFLVSFYNNEISEKSEIFDDQFSVERPDGSNFTLKIRSTKLEDSAMYFCASWLGPLNGQPQHFGDGTRLSIL.

This clonotype was observed at least ten times. The V gene is TRBV18, the J gene TRBJ2-7; TRBD1 agrees at 7 bases. Germline lookup yields CDR1 KGHSH and CDR2 LQKENI. The length of the CDR3 is 14 residues. Trimming took 2 bases from V and 5 from J; bases not matched to a gene: 6. Here the CDR3 DNA reads TGTGCCAGCTCACCAACGACAGGGATGCACGAGCAGTACTTC. As protein: CASSPTTGMHEQYF. The variable domain in full, completed from reference TRBV18 and TRBJ2-7, reads NAGVMQNPRHLVRRRGQEARLRCSPMKGHSHVYWYRQLPEEGLKFMVYLQKENIIDESGMPKERFSAEFPKEGPSILRIQQVVRGDSAAYFCASSPTTGMHEQYFGPGTRLTVT.

This clonotype was detected ten times or more. This chain joins TRBV3-1 and TRBJ2-2; D unresolved. Germline V lookup: CDR1 LGHDT, CDR2 YNNKEL (reference sequence). Trimming took off 3 bases at V and 4 bases at J, with 3 bases between the two ends. The length of the CDR3 is 12 residues. The CDR3 spells CASSQATGELFF. The CDR3 DNA is TGTGCCAGCAGCCAGGCCACCGGGGAGCTGTTTTTT.

This chain connects TRBV2 to TRBJ1-2; 7 bases map to TRBD1. The V segment lost 8 bases and the J segment 3 bases; nucleotides outside the gene matches: 12. The CDR3 consists of 15 residues. The V gene's germline CDR1 is SNHLY and CDR2 FYNNEI. This CDR3 is CASRVPGQRDYGYTF. The CDR3 bases are TGTGCCAGCCGAGTCCCGGGACAGCGAGACTATGGCTACACCTTC.

This clonotype was counted between two and nine times. V usage is TRBV5-6 and J usage is TRBJ2-1; the D is unclear. CDR3 length: 11 amino acids. Germline values: CDR1 SGHDT, CDR2 YYEEEE. Between the trimmed V and J ends, which lost 2 bases and 8 bases, there was a span of 5 bases. The CDR3 sequence: CASSFADEQFF. Here the CDR3 DNA reads TGTGCCAGCAGCTTCGCGGATGAGCAGTTCTTC.

In its sample, this clonotype was seen many times. This rearrangement joins TRBV20-1 to TRBJ1-1; 9 nucleotides line up with TRBD1. The CDR3 contains 15 residues. The V gene's germline CDR1 is DFQATT and CDR2 SNEGSKA (reference sequence). V lost 2 bases, J lost 1 base, and 5 bases stayed unmatched. This CDR3 reads CSARRGQGGNTEAFF. CDR3 sequence (DNA): TGCAGTGCTAGAAGGGGACAGGGAGGGAACACTGAAGCTTTCTTT.

This clonotype was observed a handful of times. This sequence joins TRBV29-1 and TRBJ1-1, with a possible D match to TRBD1 (5 bases). Germline loops: CDR1 SQVTM, CDR2 ANQGSEA. The CDR3 extends over 10 amino acids. In nucleotides, the CDR3 is TGCGGGGGGATGAACACTGAAGCTTTCTTT. Translation gives CGGMNTEAFF.

The chain carries TRBV2 and TRBJ2-1; D call uncertain. CDR1 SNHLY and CDR2 FYNNEI come from the germline V gene. This CDR3 contains 12 residues. V was shortened by 8 bases and J by 8 bases, with 13 bases between the two germline ends. The DNA of the CDR3 is TGTGCCAGCGGGATAGCTTACGATGAGCAGTTCTTC. Encoded protein: CASGIAYDEQFF.

This clonotype was counted only a few times. V usage is TRBV12-3 or TRBV12-4 and J usage is TRBJ2-7; maybe TRBD2 (5 bases). V was cut by 6 bases and J by 7 bases, with 19 bases left in between. The CDR3 length is 14 residues. This CDR3 is CASRTGISPGEQYF. The CDR3 DNA reads TGTGCCAGCAGAACCGGAATTTCACCGGGGGAGCAGTACTTC.

This chain uses TRBV5-6 with TRBJ2-3; 11 nucleotides line up with TRBD1. CDR1 SGHDT and CDR2 YYEEEE come from the germline V gene. The CDR3 is made up of 19 amino acids. V dropped 4 bases and J dropped 3; count of bases not matched to a gene: 16. The DNA for the CDR3 is TGTGCCAGCAGCCGAGACGGACAGGGGGCGCAGGAGAGAACAGATACGCAGTATTTT. It codes for CASSRDGQGAQERTDTQYF.

This clonotype appeared a few times. The chain couples TRBV4-1 to TRBJ2-4; D might be TRBD1 or TRBD2, each matching 5 bases. Germline CDR1 is MGHRA and CDR2 is YSYEKL. This CDR3 is built from 15 residues. V was clipped by 1 base and J by 1 base, with 8 bases between them. The CDR3, as DNA: TGCGCCAGCAGCCAAGGGGACGTGGCCAAAAACATTCAGTACTTC. This codes for CASSQGDVAKNIQYF.

The rearrangement uses TRBV13 and TRBJ1-1; D might be TRBD1 (5 bases). Germline CDR1 and CDR2: PRHDT and FYEKMQ (reference sequence). The CDR3 length is 15 residues. Trimming removed 1 base at V and 2 bases at J, with 11 bases between. The CDR3 loop is CASSLEGEGNTEAFF. Written as DNA, the CDR3 is TGTGCCAGCAGCTTAGAAGGGGAGGGTAACACTGAAGCTTTCTTT.

This clonotype was recorded at least ten times. The chain uses TRBV12-3 or TRBV12-4 and TRBJ1-2; D is perhaps TRBD1 (6 bases). The V end was cut by 6 bases, the J end by 4 bases, with 15 bases between. This CDR3 has 14 residues. The CDR3 region has the DNA TGTGCCAGCAGCCTAGGGGGGGCAATCTATGGCTACACCTTC. It specifies CASSLGGAIYGYTF.

J is TRBJ1-1 and V is TRBV18; D is uncertain. This CDR3 region has 15 residues. V lost 2 bases to trimming and J lost 5 bases, with 15 bases between them. CDR1 is KGHSH, CDR2 LQKENI, per germline. The CDR3 here is CASSPFSEGPTEAFF. Written as DNA, the CDR3 is TGTGCCAGCTCACCATTCTCCGAGGGTCCAACTGAAGCTTTCTTT.

The J gene is TRBJ1-1, the V gene TRBV19; 7 bases map to TRBD1. Losses at the gene ends were 6 bases for V and 6 bases for J; bases not matched to a gene: 13. This CDR3 region has 15 residues. The V gene's germline CDR1 is LNHDA and CDR2 SQIVND (reference sequence). The CDR3 region is CASSSRWRQGAEAFF. The CDR3 region has the DNA TGTGCCAGTAGCTCGCGGTGGAGACAGGGCGCTGAAGCTTTCTTT.

The genes are TRBV7-2 and TRBJ1-5; D remains ambiguous. Germline V gene lookup returns CDR1 SGHTA and CDR2 FQGNSA. Deletions cut 0 bases from V and 0 bases from J, with 12 bases between. The CDR3 totals 17 residues. As DNA, the CDR3 is TGTGCCAGCAGCTTAGCCCAGACACTGTATAGCAATCAGCCCCAGCATTTT. Protein sequence: CASSLAQTLYSNQPQHF.

This chain connects TRBV15 to TRBJ1-1, with TRBD1 as a possible D gene (5 bases). The CDR3 covers 15 residues. The germline gives CDR1 LNHNV, CDR2 YYDKDF (reference sequence). The ends were cut back, 11 bases at V and 4 bases at J, with 23 bases in the middle. The CDR3 DNA sequence: TGTGCCTCTTCCAGGTGGCAGGGAAGAGGCACTGAAGCTTTCTTT. Its protein product is CASSRWQGRGTEAFF. The entire variable domain, with the rest obtained from reference TRBV15 and TRBJ1-1, is as follows: DAMVIQNPRYQVTQFGKPVTLSCSQTLNHNVMYWYQQKSSQAPKLLFHYYDKDFNNEADTPDNFQSRRPNTSFCFLDIRSPGLGDTAMYLCASSRWQGRGTEAFFGQGTRLTVV.

This clonotype was counted only a few times. The rearrangement joins TRBV2 to TRBJ2-2; D is uncertain. With 3 bases removed from V and 1 base from J, the gap between germline ends came to 9 bases. CDR1 SNHLY and CDR2 FYNNEI come from the germline V gene. CDR3 length: 15 amino acids. The CDR3 loop is CASSEETLNTGELFF. Written as DNA, the CDR3 is TGTGCCAGCAGTGAGGAAACACTGAACACCGGGGAGCTGTTTTTT.

This clonotype was seen at least ten times. The chain combines TRBV27 with TRBJ2-5, with unresolved D. V was pared by 4 bases and J by 3 bases, with 15 bases between. The germline V gene has CDR1 MNHEY and CDR2 SMNVEV (reference sequence). The CDR3 has 15 residues. The CDR3 sequence is CASSSLLRQEETQYF. Here the CDR3 DNA reads TGTGCCAGCAGTTCATTATTGAGACAAGAAGAGACCCAGTACTTC.

This clonotype showed up many times. The chain combines TRBV27 with TRBJ1-4, with D perhaps matching TRBD1 (6 bases). Trimming cost V 2 bases and J 1 base, with 11 bases left between them. The CDR3 extends over 16 amino acids. The germline V gene has CDR1 MNHEY and CDR2 SMNVEV (reference sequence). CDR3 region: CASSLQGRVTNEKLFF. For the CDR3, the DNA is TGTGCCAGCAGTTTACAGGGGAGGGTAACTAATGAAAAACTGTTTTTT.